One and the same sample provided the 2 T cell receptor beta chains below, sequenced in a study of shared clonotypes between healthy human individuals. The protocol was immunoSEQ multiplex PCR, while the TCRdb copy is restricted to in-frame clones and leaves out a portion. The sample lists 2.5 million or so clones, roughly nine tenths occurring once. Material for sequencing was naive CD4+ T cells sorted from blood. Subset denoted: CD45RA+ positively selected. The receptors here all came from a man younger than 30 in good health.

Remarks on this clone: The same CDR3 arises from other DNA sequences in this sample as well. The chain uses TRBV6-5 and TRBJ1-3, with no clear D. The CDR3 runs 14 residues. From germline, CDR1 is MNHEY and CDR2 SVGAGI. V was cut by 6 bases and J by 2 bases, with 11 bases left in between. The CDR3 DNA follows: TGTGCCAGCAGAGCAACGGGAGCTGGAAACACCATATATTTT. Translation gives CASRATGAGNTIYF.

This clone was counted only a few times. DNA for the CDR3: TGTGCCAGCAGTGGAAGCATCAATCAGCCCCAGCATTTT. It specifies CASSGSINQPQHF. The chain employs TRBV6-5 and TRBJ1-5; the D is unclear. The CDR3 is 13 amino acids. V lost 5 bases to trimming and J lost 3 bases, with 8 bases between them. The germline V gene has CDR1 MNHEY and CDR2 SVGAGI.